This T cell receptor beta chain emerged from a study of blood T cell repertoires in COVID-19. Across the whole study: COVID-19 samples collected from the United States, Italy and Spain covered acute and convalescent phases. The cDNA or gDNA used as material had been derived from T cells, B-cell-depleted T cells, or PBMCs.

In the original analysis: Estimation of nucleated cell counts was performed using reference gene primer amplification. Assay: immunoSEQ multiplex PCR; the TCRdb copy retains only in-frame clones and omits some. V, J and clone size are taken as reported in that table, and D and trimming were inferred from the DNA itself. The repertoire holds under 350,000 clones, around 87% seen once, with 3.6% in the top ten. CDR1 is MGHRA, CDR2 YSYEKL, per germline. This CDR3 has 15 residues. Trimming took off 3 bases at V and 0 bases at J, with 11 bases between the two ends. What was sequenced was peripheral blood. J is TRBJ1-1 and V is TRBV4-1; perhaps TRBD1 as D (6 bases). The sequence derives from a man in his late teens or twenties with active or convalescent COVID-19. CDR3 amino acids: CASSHLQGLNTEAFF. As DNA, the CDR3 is TGCGCCAGCAGCCATTTACAGGGTTTGAACACTGAAGCTTTCTTT.